This entry is about one T cell receptor beta chain. V dropped 7 bases and J dropped 7 bases, with 17 bases sitting between them. Looked up from germline, CDR1 is LNHDA and CDR2 is SQIVND (reference sequence). The CDR3 has 15 amino acids. These data are taken from a study of blood T cell repertoires in COVID-19. TCRdb's table, derived via immunoSEQ multiplex PCR, lists solely in-frame clones and lacks some. This repertoire shows about half a million clones, nearly 90% found once; its top ten account for 0.75% to 0.9%. The sample consisted of peripheral blood. The sequence was obtained from a man between 18 and 35 years old with COVID-19, enrolled during active disease. The V call is TRBV19, the J call TRBJ1-6; a possible D gene is TRBD1 (5 bases). The CDR3 loop is CASKIYGRGNSPLHF. For the CDR3, the DNA is TGTGCCAGTAAGATCTACGGACGGGGGAATTCACCCCTCCACTTT. Filled out from reference TRBV19 and TRBJ1-6, the complete variable domain reads DGGITQSPKYLFRKEGQNVTLSCEQNLNHDAMYWYRQDPGQGLRLIYYSQIVNDFQKGDIAEGYSVSREKKESFPLTVTSAQKNPTAFYLCASKIYGRGNSPLHFGNGTRLTVT.